A single sample gave rise to the 14 T cell receptor beta chains below, sequenced in a study of human T cells and chemical hapten exposure. TCRdb re-analysed the RACE reads in MiXCR, keeping a single row per CDR3 protein. The sample has about 82,000 distinct CDR3 sequences, 5% to 8.5% seen once; the top ten hold 1.3%. As to time point: patch test 2, 6 weeks after DPC sensitization. The sample's treatment: therapeutic diphenylcyclopropenone sensitization with weekly scalp DPC. Sequencing used whole blood, obtained in connection with sensitization to the hapten diphenylcyclopropenone (DPC). The origin of the receptors is a woman aged 25 to 39 with alopecia areata. Some clones in this sample may be carry-over from other donors' samples.

Ten or more counts support this clonotype. The rearrangement joins TRBV24-1 to TRBJ1-1, with D unresolved. Trimming took 12 bases from V and 7 from J, leaving 17 bases between them. Germline V gene data show CDR1 as KGHDR and CDR2 as SFDVKD. This CDR3 has 12 amino acids. As DNA, the CDR3 is TGTGCCCCCCCCGGTGGGCTAGGTGAAGCTTTCTTT. Protein: CAPPGGLGEAFF.

This chain joins TRBV6-6 and TRBJ2-7, with TRBD1 matching over 7 bases. The CDR3 totals 13 residues. Germline values: CDR1 MNHNY, CDR2 SVGAGI (reference sequence). V shed 6 bases and J 7 bases; nucleotides not matched to a gene: 9. The CDR3: CASRPGTAGEQYF. The DNA for the CDR3 is TGTGCCAGCAGGCCAGGGACAGCTGGGGAGCAGTACTTC.

The sample holds a few counts of this clonotype. The chain joins TRBV11-2 to TRBJ2-5; 8 nucleotides agree with TRBD2. Germline-derived CDR1 and CDR2 are SGHAT and FQNNGV. Unmatched junction bases numbered 8, after V lost 7 bases and J lost 7 bases. This CDR3 spans 13 amino acids. This CDR3 is CASIGNRGGTQYF. The CDR3 DNA reads TGTGCCAGCATCGGCAACCGGGGGGGGACCCAGTACTTC. The full variable domain, in which reference TRBV11-2 and TRBJ2-5 provide the parts outside the CDR3, is EAGVAQSPRYKIIEKRQSVAFWCNPISGHATLYWYQQILGQGPKLLIQFQNNGVVDDSQLPKDRFSAERLKGVDSTLKIQPAKLEDSAVYLCASIGNRGGTQYFGPGTRLLVL.

This clonotype was observed at least ten times. The rearrangement links TRBV6-2 or TRBV6-3 to TRBJ1-2; D perhaps matches TRBD1 (6 bases). CDR1 and CDR2 from the germline V gene are MNHEY and SVGEGT. This CDR3 is built from 15 residues. Trimming left V 5 bases short and J 1 base short, with 14 bases between. The CDR3 nucleotides read TGTGCCAGCAGTCCAAGACAGGCTTTTAACTATGGCTACACCTTC. Its translation: CASSPRQAFNYGYTF.

This chain links TRBV7-9 with TRBJ1-2; TRBD1 agrees at 11 bases. The ends lost 2 bases at V and 3 bases at J; junction bases unmatched: 11. The CDR3 contains 18 residues. CDR1 SEHNR and CDR2 FQNEAQ come from the germline V gene (reference sequence). CDR3 nucleotide sequence: TGTGCCAGCAGCTTACCCGGTACGGGACAGGGGGGCGACTATGGCTACACCTTC. Translated, it gives CASSLPGTGQGGDYGYTF.

In this sample, this clonotype turned up many times. The chain employs TRBV7-6 and TRBJ1-6, with D hard to call. The CDR3 sequence is 21 residues long. CDR1 and CDR2 (germline): SGHVS, FNYEAQ. The V end lost 4 bases, the J end lost 0 bases, and 25 bases lay between the germline ends. The DNA of the CDR3 is TGTGCCAGCAGCTCGAACCCTATGGACGGACGAACAAACTCCTATAATTCACCCCTCCACTTT. Its protein is CASSSNPMDGRTNSYNSPLHF.

This clonotype was observed many times. The V and J genes are TRBV20-1 and TRBJ2-7; TRBD2 matches at 12 bases. This CDR3 has 13 residues. The V segment lost 7 bases and the J segment 4 bases; nucleotides outside the gene matches: 5. The germline CDR1 and CDR2 sequences are DFQATT and SNEGSKA (reference sequence). The CDR3 region has the DNA TGCAGTGTCCATCTAGCGGGGGGGTACGAGCAGTACTTC. Protein: CSVHLAGGYEQYF.

This clonotype was seen a handful of times. The chain links TRBV27 to TRBJ1-5; TRBD1 is a possible D gene (5 bases). CDR3 length: 14 residues. CDR1 is MNHEY and CDR2 is SMNVEV in the germline V gene (reference sequence). Trimming removed 3 bases at V and 0 bases at J, with 6 bases between. Written as DNA, the CDR3 is TGTGCCAGCAGTTTCCAGGGTAGCAATCAGCCCCAGCATTTT. This gives the protein CASSFQGSNQPQHF.

There are many counts of this clonotype. The chain links TRBV6-5 to TRBJ2-2, with D maybe TRBD1 (7 bases). Germline-derived CDR1 and CDR2 are MNHEY and SVGAGI. The CDR3 loop spans 15 amino acids. Trimming took off 7 bases at V and 4 bases at J, with 16 bases between the two ends. This CDR3 reads CASKGAGMGTGELFF. CDR3 bases: TGTGCCAGCAAGGGGGCGGGGATGGGCACCGGGGAGCTGTTTTTT.

The V and J genes are TRBV9 and TRBJ2-5; tentatively, D is TRBD1 (5 bases). Germline V gene sequence: CDR1 SGDLS, CDR2 YYNGEE. CDR3 length: 15 residues. The germline V and J ends were trimmed by 0 bases and 4 bases, with 13 bases remaining between them. The DNA for the CDR3 is TGTGCCAGCAGCGTAGATGGCAGGGATGGAGAGACCCAGTACTTC. Protein: CASSVDGRDGETQYF.

The V call is TRBV9, the J call TRBJ1-3; D is unresolved. The CDR3 spans 14 residues. Trimming shortened V by 0 bases and J by 7 bases, and 11 bases separated the two germline ends. Germline-derived CDR1 and CDR2 are SGDLS and YYNGEE. This CDR3 is CASSVDNYGNTIYF. CDR3 coding DNA: TGTGCCAGCAGCGTAGATAACTACGGGAACACCATATATTTT.

This clonotype was observed a few times. J is TRBJ1-1 and V is TRBV5-1; TRBD1 agrees at 8 bases. The germline gives CDR1 SGHRS, CDR2 YFSETQ. The CDR3 contains 16 residues. V lost 4 bases and J lost 0; bases outside the gene matches: 8. The CDR3 spells CASSPPGQGMNTEAFF. DNA for the CDR3: TGCGCCAGCAGCCCACCTGGACAGGGTATGAACACTGAAGCTTTCTTT.

This clonotype was picked up many times. The chain employs TRBV29-1 and TRBJ2-3, with a weak D call TRBD1 (6 bases). The CDR3 is 15 amino acids. Trimming shortened V by 6 bases and J by 5 bases, and 21 bases separated the two germline ends. CDR1 is SQVTM, CDR2 ANQGSEA, per germline. CDR3 loop: CSVFTWGRDGDTQYF. For the CDR3, the DNA is TGCAGCGTGTTTACTTGGGGGCGCGACGGAGATACGCAGTATTTT.

V and J are TRBV20-1 and TRBJ2-3; D gene uncertain. The V end was cut by 3 bases, the J end by 4 bases, with 5 bases between. The CDR3 has 11 residues. CDR1 and CDR2 (germline): DFQATT, SNEGSKA (reference sequence). The CDR3, as DNA: TGCAGTGCTAGCGATGCAGATACGCAGTATTTT. Residues: CSASDADTQYF.